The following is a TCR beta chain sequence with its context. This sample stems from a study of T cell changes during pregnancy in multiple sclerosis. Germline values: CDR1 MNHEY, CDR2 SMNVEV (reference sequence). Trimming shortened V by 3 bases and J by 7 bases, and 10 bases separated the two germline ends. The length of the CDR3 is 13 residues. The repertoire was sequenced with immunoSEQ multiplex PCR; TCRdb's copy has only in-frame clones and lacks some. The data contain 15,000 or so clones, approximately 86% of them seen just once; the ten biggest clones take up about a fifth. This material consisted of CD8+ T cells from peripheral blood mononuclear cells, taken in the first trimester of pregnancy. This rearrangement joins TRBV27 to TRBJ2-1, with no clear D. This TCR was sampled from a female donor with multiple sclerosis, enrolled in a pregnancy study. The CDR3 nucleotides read TGTGCCAGCAGTTTGGCTAGTTGGAATGAGCAGTTCTTC. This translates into CASSLASWNEQFF.